This record concerns one T cell receptor beta chain sequence. Its target is unknown. TCRdb's copy holds only in-frame clones and misses some; the assay was immunoSEQ multiplex PCR. Among about 76,000 clones listed, more than 85% were seen once. The sample comes from a study of brain T cells in children with intractable seizures. Trimming stripped 5 bases from V and 1 base from J, with 9 bases between. The CDR3 loop spans 14 amino acids. Germline V gives CDR1 KGHDR, CDR2 SFDVKD. Study-level points and caveats: Viral specificity was inferred only from CDR3 similarity; HCMV serostatus was unknown.

The sequencing here drew on peripheral blood, taken at surgery. The chain recombines TRBV24-1 with TRBJ2-3; possibly TRBD2 for D (6 bases). The receptor comes from a boy in the first two years of life with tuberous sclerosis and intractable seizures. CDR3 sequence: CATSAASGTDTQYF. The CDR3 region has the DNA TGTGCCACCAGTGCGGCTAGCGGCACAGATACGCAGTATTTT.